One sample yielded the 18 T cell receptor beta chains listed below, sequenced in a study of vaccination and CD4 T cells after COVID-19. As for treatment: approximately nine-day PBMC culture with coronavirus spike peptide pools or control peptides (ViraFEST assay). The Oncomine TCR Beta short-read assay sequenced DNA from cultured CD4+ T cells. TCRdb re-analysed the PCR reads in MiXCR, keeping a single row per CDR3 protein. The sample has roughly 16,000 distinct CDR3 sequences, about two fifths seen once. The antigens for these receptors are not known. Material for sequencing was CD4+ T cells from blood, cultured in vitro. The receptors come from a human donor who had recovered from COVID-19.

In this sample, this clonotype turned up a few times. This chain links TRBV25-1 with TRBJ1-5, with D unresolved. CDR3 size: 15 residues. Germline CDR1 MGHDK, CDR2 SYGVNS. V shed 1 base and J shed 6 bases, with 13 bases lying between them. The CDR3 sequence is CASSEFDGEGQPQHF. The CDR3 DNA sequence: TGTGCCAGCAGTGAATTCGATGGAGAGGGTCAGCCCCAGCATTTT.

V is TRBV7-3 and J is TRBJ2-5; TRBD2 aligns across 11 bases. From germline, CDR1 is SGHTA and CDR2 FQGTGA. The CDR3 sequence is 15 residues long. The V and J ends lost 5 bases and 3 bases, in that order; junction bases with no gene match: 5. The CDR3 DNA is TGTGCCAGCAGCATCACGGGACTAGCGGAAGAGACCCAGTACTTC. Amino acid sequence: CASSITGLAEETQYF.

The CDR3 protein is CATSRVEDRMEQYF. The DNA for the CDR3 is TGTGCCACCAGCAGAGTCGAAGACCGGATGGAGCAGTACTTC. The chain has TRBV15 and TRBJ2-7; no reliable D call. V dropped 1 base and J dropped 7 bases, with 14 bases sitting between them. Per the germline V gene, CDR1 is LNHNV and CDR2 is YYDKDF (reference sequence). This CDR3 spans 14 amino acids.

The chain carries TRBV6-1 and TRBJ1-3; no clear D. V lost 5 bases and J lost 7, with 15 bases in between. The germline gives CDR1 MNHNS, CDR2 SASEGT. The CDR3 totals 14 residues. CDR3 bases: TGTGCCAGCAGTAGAGGATCTGCGGGGAACACCATATATTTT. Its translation: CASSRGSAGNTIYF.

This sequence joins TRBV27 and TRBJ2-2; maybe TRBD1 (6 bases). The ends were cut back, 6 bases at V and 4 bases at J, with 12 bases in the middle. The CDR3 length is 14 residues. Looked up from germline, CDR1 is MNHEY and CDR2 is SMNVEV (reference sequence). The CDR3 DNA is TGTGCCAGCAGCCGGGACACCATCACCGGGGAGCTGTTTTTT. This sequence encodes CASSRDTITGELFF.

Here the CDR3 reads CASSQAGTEKLFF. The CDR3 DNA reads TGCGCCAGCAGCCAAGCCGGGACAGAAAAACTGTTTTTT. The chain is built from TRBV4-1 and TRBJ1-4; a weak D match, TRBD1 (6 bases). V lost 1 base, J lost 8 bases, and 8 bases lay in between. CDR1 is MGHRA and CDR2 is YSYEKL in the germline V gene. CDR3 length: 13 amino acids.

The CDR3 bases are TGTGCCAGCAGCTTAAGGGGGACAGGGGGCGGTAGCAATCAGCCCCAGCATTTT. Its protein is CASSLRGTGGGSNQPQHF. The rearrangement uses TRBV7-2 and TRBJ1-5; TRBD1 agrees at 12 bases. The CDR3 has 18 amino acids. From germline, CDR1 is SGHTA and CDR2 FQGNSA. Trimming cost V 2 bases and J 0 bases; bases outside gene matches: 5.

V is TRBV20-1 and J is TRBJ2-7, with D possibly TRBD1 on 6 matching bases. The length of the CDR3 is 15 residues. Germline V gene lookup returns CDR1 DFQATT and CDR2 SNEGSKA (reference sequence). V was trimmed by 1 base and J by 4 bases, leaving 17 bases between them. The CDR3 sequence: CSARGVGQPRYEQYF. The CDR3 nucleotides are TGCAGTGCTAGAGGTGTAGGACAGCCCCGATACGAGCAGTACTTC.

The chain joins TRBV20-1 to TRBJ2-3; 11 bases line up with TRBD2. The CDR3 covers 17 residues. Germline CDR1 reads DFQATT; CDR2 reads SNEGSKA (reference sequence). The J segment lost 2 bases and the V segment lost 0 bases, leaving 7 bases of the junction unmatched. In DNA, the CDR3 is TGCAGTGCTAGAGATCCGGGACTAGCGGCCGACACAGATACGCAGTATTTT. Protein sequence: CSARDPGLAADTDTQYF.

The chain uses TRBV7-9 and TRBJ1-3; TRBD1 is a possible D gene (6 bases). The CDR3 covers 17 residues. Trimming stripped 0 bases from V and 0 bases from J, with 12 bases between. The germline gives CDR1 SEHNR, CDR2 FQNEAQ (reference sequence). In DNA, the CDR3 is TGTGCCAGCAGCTTAGCATTCGGACAGACCTCTGGAAACACCATATATTTT. Translating gives CASSLAFGQTSGNTIYF.

The rearrangement uses TRBV19 and TRBJ2-1; TRBD2 might be the D (6 bases). From germline, CDR1 is LNHDA and CDR2 SQIVND (reference sequence). V was shortened by 3 bases and J by 4 bases, with 13 bases between the two germline ends. CDR3 length: 15 residues. The chain's CDR3 is CASSIRRDSYNEQFF. CDR3 in DNA: TGTGCCAGTAGTATCAGACGGGACTCGTACAATGAGCAGTTCTTC.

V usage is TRBV20-1 and J usage is TRBJ2-3; TRBD2 matches at 11 bases. V dropped 6 bases and J dropped 3; count of bases not matched to a gene: 14. Germline V lookup: CDR1 DFQATT, CDR2 SNEGSKA (reference sequence). The CDR3 runs 17 residues. The CDR3 DNA is TGCAGTGCCAATAGCGGGAGGGCCCTGGGGGTAACAGATACGCAGTATTTT. This gives the protein CSANSGRALGVTDTQYF.

V and J are TRBV19 and TRBJ2-3, with D hard to call. The germline V gene has CDR1 LNHDA and CDR2 SQIVND (reference sequence). CDR3 size: 16 residues. V was trimmed by 3 bases and J by 6 bases, leaving 19 bases between them. The CDR3 protein is CASSIYSQSDGDTQYF. Here the CDR3 DNA reads TGTGCCAGTAGTATCTACAGCCAATCTGATGGGGATACGCAGTATTTT.

This clonotype occurred a few times. The chain links TRBV5-1 to TRBJ1-1; D is possibly TRBD1 (6 bases). Germline CDR1 SGHRS, CDR2 YFSETQ. V lost 4 bases and J lost 0, with 13 bases in between. The CDR3 length is 15 residues. The CDR3 region is CASSPLQGLNTEAFF. CDR3 DNA sequence: TGCGCCAGCAGCCCTTTACAGGGATTGAACACTGAAGCTTTCTTT.

This clonotype has only a few counts. This chain's CDR3 is CASSSTGAQETQYF. CDR3 bases: TGTGCCAGCAGCTCGACAGGGGCCCAAGAGACCCAGTACTTC. The V call is TRBV5-4, the J call TRBJ2-5; 8 nucleotides align to TRBD1. Trimming cost V 3 bases and J 1 base; bases outside gene matches: 2. The germline V gene has CDR1 SGHNT and CDR2 YYREEE (reference sequence). The CDR3 is 14 residues long.

With regard to this clonotype: Germline and junction disagree at one end, which may indicate a read error. V and J are TRBV7-2 and TRBJ1-3; D is unresolved. Germline values: CDR1 SGHTA, CDR2 FQGNSA. The CDR3 has 12 amino acids. This CDR3 reads CASSLAGNTVYF. For the CDR3, the DNA is TGTGCCAGCAGCTTAGCTGGAAACACCGTATATTTT. Together with reference TRBV7-2 and TRBJ1-3, the CDR3 gives the full variable domain: GAGVSQSPSNKVTEKGKDVELRCDPISGHTALYWYRQSLGQGLEFLIYFQGNSAPDKSGLPSDRFSAERTGGSVSTLTIQRTQQEDSAVYLCASSLAGNTVYFGEGSWLTVV.

This clonotype appeared a few times. J is TRBJ2-1 and V is TRBV28, with 7 bases aligning to TRBD1. Trimming took 4 bases from V and 4 from J; bases not matched to a gene: 7. The length of the CDR3 is 15 residues. Germline loops: CDR1 MDHEN, CDR2 SYDVKM. CDR3 in amino acids: CASSSLGGVYNEQFF. The DNA of the CDR3 is TGTGCCAGCAGTTCCCTAGGGGGCGTGTACAATGAGCAGTTCTTC.

CDR3 residues: CASSGNQETQYF. In nucleotides, the CDR3 is TGTGCCAGCAGCGGGAATCAAGAGACCCAGTACTTC. This rearrangement joins TRBV7-9 to TRBJ2-5, with D hard to call. Trimming shortened V by 5 bases and J by 2 bases, and 6 bases separated the two germline ends. The germline V gene encodes CDR1 SEHNR and CDR2 FQNEAQ (reference sequence). This CDR3 is 12 amino acids long.